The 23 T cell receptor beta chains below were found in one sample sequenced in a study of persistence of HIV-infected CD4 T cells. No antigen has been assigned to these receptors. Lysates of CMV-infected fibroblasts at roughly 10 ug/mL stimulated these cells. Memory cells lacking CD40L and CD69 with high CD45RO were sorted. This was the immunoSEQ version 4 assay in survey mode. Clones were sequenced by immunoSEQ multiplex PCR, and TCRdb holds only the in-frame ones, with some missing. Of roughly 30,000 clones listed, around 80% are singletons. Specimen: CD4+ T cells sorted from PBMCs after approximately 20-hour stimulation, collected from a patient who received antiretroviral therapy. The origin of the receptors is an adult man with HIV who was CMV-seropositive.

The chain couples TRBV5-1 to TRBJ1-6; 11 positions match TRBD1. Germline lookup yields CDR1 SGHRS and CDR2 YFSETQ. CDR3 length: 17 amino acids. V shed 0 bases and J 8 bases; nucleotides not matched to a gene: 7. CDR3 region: CASSLADRGRRDSPLHF. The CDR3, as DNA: TGCGCCAGCAGCTTGGCGGACAGGGGGCGTCGGGATTCACCCCTCCACTTT.

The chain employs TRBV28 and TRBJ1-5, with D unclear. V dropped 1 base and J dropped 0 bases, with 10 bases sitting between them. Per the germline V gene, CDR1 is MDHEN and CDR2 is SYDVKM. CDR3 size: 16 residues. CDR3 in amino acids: CASSLSLGYSNQPQHF. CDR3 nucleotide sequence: TGTGCCAGCAGTTTATCCCTTGGGTATAGCAATCAGCCCCAGCATTTT.

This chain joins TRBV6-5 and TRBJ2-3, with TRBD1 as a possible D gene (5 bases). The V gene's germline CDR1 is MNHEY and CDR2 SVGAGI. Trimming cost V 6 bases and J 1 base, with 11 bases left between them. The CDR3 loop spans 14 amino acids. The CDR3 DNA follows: TGTGCCAGCAGATTAGAACAGGGCACAGATACGCAGTATTTT. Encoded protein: CASRLEQGTDTQYF.

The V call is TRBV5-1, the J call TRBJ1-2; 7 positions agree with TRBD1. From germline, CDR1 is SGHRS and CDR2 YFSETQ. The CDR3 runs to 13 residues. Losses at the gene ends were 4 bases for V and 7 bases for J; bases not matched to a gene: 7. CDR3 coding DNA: TGCGCCAGCAGCCGGGACAGTCCTGGTGGCTACACCTTC. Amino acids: CASSRDSPGGYTF.

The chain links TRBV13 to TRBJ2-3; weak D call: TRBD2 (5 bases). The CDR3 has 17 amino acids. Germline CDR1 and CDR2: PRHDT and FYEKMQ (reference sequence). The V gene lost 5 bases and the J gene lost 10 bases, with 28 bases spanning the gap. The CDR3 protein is CASSPGLDARTVVAQYF. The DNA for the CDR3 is TGTGCCAGCAGCCCCGGACTCGACGCAAGAACGGTCGTAGCGCAGTATTTT.

The CDR3 DNA reads as TGTGCCAGTAGCCAGGTGCGGACCGTGAACACCGGGGAGCTGTTTTTT. It is translated as CASSQVRTVNTGELFF. The chain employs TRBV19 and TRBJ2-2; D not certain. The CDR3 consists of 16 residues. The V gene lost 6 bases and the J gene lost 1 base, with 15 bases spanning the gap. Germline CDR1 reads LNHDA; CDR2 reads SQIVND (reference sequence). The variable domain in full, with the rest retrieved from reference TRBV19 and TRBJ2-2, is DGGITQSPKYLFRKEGQNVTLSCEQNLNHDAMYWYRQDPGQGLRLIYYSQIVNDFQKGDIAEGYSVSREKKESFPLTVTSAQKNPTAFYLCASSQVRTVNTGELFFGEGSRLTVL.

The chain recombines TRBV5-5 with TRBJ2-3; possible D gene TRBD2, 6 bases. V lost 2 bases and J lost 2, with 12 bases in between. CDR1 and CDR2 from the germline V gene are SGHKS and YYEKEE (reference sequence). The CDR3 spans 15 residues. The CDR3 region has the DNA TGTGCCAGCAGCTTAGTAGCGGTCAACACAGATACGCAGTATTTT. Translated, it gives CASSLVAVNTDTQYF.

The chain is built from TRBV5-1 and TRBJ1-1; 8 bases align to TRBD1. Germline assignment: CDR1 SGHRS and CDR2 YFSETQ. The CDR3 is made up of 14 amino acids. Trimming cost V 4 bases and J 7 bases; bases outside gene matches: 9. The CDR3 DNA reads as TGCGCCAGCAGCCTTGGACAGGGAGTAAGTGAAGCTTTCTTT. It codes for CASSLGQGVSEAFF.

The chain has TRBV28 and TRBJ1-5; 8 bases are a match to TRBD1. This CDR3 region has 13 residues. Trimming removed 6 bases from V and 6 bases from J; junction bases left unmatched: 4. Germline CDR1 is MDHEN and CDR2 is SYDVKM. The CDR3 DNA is TGTGCCAGCAGCTTTGACAGGGGTCAGCCCCAGCATTTT. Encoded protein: CASSFDRGQPQHF.

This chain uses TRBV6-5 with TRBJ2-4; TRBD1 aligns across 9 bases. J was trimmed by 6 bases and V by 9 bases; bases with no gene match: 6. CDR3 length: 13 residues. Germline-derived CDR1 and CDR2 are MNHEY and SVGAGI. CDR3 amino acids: CASSGQGGNIQYF. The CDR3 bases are TGTGCCAGTTCGGGACAGGGAGGAAACATTCAGTACTTC.

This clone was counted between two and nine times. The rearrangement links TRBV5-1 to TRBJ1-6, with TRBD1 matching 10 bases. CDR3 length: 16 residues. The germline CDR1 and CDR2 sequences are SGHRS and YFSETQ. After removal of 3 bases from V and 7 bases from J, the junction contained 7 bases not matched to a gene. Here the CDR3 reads CASSWASGQGNSPLHF. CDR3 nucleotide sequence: TGCGCCAGCAGCTGGGCCTCGGGACAGGGGAATTCACCCCTCCACTTT.

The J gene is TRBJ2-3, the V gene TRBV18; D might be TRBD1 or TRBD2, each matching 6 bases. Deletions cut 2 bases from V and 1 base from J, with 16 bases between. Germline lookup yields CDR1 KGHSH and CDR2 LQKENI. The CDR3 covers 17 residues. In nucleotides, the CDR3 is TGTGCCAGCTCACCAATCGTGGGGGGCGCAGGCACAGATACGCAGTATTTT. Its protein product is CASSPIVGGAGTDTQYF.

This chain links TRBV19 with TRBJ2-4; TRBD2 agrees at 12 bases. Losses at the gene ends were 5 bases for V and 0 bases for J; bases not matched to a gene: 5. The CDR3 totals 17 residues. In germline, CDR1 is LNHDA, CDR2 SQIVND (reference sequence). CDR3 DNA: TGTGCCAGTAGTTCCGGACTAGCGGGGATAGCCAAAAACATTCAGTACTTC. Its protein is CASSSGLAGIAKNIQYF.

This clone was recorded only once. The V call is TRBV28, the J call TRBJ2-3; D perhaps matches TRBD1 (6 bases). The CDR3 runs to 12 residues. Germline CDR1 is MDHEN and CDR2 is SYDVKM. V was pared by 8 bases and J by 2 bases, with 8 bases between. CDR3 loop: CASRDNTDTQYF. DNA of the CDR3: TGTGCCAGCCGGGACAACACAGATACGCAGTATTTT.

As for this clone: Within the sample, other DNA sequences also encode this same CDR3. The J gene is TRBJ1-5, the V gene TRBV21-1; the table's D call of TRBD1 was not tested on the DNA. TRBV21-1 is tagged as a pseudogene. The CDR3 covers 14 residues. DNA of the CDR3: TGCGCCAGCAGCAAAGTAGAGGGGGCTCAGCCCCAGCATTTT. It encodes CASSKVEGAQPQHF.

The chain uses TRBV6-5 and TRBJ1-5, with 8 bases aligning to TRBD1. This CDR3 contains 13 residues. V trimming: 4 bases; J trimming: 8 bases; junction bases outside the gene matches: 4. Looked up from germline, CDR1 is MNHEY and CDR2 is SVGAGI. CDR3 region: CASSWTGIEPQHF. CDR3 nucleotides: TGTGCCAGCAGTTGGACAGGGATCGAGCCCCAGCATTTT.

The CDR3 coding sequence is TGCGCCAGCAGCTTAACGGGAGGGACCTCCTACGAGCAGTACTTC. Translated, it gives CASSLTGGTSYEQYF. The chain recombines TRBV5-1 with TRBJ2-7; 8 bases line up with TRBD2. J was trimmed by 0 bases and V by 2 bases; bases with no gene match: 4. This CDR3 has 15 residues. From germline, CDR1 is SGHRS and CDR2 YFSETQ.

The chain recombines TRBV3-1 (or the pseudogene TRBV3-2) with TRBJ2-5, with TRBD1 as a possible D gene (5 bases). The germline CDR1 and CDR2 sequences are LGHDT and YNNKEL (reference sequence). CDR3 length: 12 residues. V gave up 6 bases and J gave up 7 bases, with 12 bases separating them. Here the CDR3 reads CASRTGFGTQYF. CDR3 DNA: TGTGCCAGCAGAACAGGCTTTGGGACCCAGTACTTC.

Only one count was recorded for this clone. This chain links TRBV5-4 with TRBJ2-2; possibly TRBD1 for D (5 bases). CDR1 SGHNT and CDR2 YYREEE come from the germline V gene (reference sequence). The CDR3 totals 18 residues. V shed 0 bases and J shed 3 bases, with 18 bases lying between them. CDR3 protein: CASSLDIIGATDTGELFF. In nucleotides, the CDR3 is TGTGCCAGCAGCTTGGACATTATTGGGGCTACTGACACCGGGGAGCTGTTTTTT.

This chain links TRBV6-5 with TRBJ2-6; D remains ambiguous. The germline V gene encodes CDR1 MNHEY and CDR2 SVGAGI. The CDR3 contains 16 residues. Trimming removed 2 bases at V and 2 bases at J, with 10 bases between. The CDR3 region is CASSYGTRTGANVLTF. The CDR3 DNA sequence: TGTGCCAGCAGTTACGGTACCCGCACTGGGGCCAACGTCCTGACTTTC.

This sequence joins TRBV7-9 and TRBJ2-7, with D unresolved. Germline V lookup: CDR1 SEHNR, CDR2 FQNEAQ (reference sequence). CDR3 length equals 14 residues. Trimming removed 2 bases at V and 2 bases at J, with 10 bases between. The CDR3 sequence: CASSLLLIPYEQYF. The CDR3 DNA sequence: TGTGCCAGCAGCTTACTACTAATACCCTACGAGCAGTACTTC.

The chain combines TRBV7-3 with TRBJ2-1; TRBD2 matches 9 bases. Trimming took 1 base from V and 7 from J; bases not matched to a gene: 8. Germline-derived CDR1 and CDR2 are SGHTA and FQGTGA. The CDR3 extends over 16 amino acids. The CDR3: CASSLNAGGRPNEQFF. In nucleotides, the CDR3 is TGTGCCAGCAGCTTAAACGCGGGGGGGCGACCTAATGAGCAGTTCTTC.

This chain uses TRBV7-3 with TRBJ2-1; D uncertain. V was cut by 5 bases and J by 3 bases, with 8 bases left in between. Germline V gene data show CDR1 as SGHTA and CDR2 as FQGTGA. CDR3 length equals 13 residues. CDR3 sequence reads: CASSLGFYNEQFF. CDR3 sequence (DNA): TGTGCCAGCAGCCTTGGATTCTACAATGAGCAGTTCTTC.